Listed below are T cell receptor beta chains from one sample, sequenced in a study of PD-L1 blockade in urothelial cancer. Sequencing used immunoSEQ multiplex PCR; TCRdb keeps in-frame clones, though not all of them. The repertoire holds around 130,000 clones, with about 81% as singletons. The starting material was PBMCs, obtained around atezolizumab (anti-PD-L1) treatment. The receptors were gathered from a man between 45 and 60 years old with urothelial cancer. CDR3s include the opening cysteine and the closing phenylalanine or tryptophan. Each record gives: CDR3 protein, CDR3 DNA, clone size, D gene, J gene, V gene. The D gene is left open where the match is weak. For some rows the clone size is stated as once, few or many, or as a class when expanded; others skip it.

cdr3_aa: CASSIVVGQGHGYTF; cdr3_nt: TGTGCCAGTAGTATAGTAGTGGGACAGGGGCATGGCTACACCTTC; clone_size: -; d_call: TRBD1; j_call: TRBJ1-2; v_call: TRBV19
cdr3_aa: CASSLWGTGENTQYF; cdr3_nt: TGTGCCAGCAGCTTATGGGGGACAGGGGAAAATACGCAGTATTTT; clone_size: -; d_call: TRBD1; j_call: TRBJ2-3; v_call: TRBV7-9
cdr3_aa: CASSADRVVGNTEAFF; cdr3_nt: TGTGCCAGCAGTGCTGACAGGGTCGTAGGGAACACTGAAGCTTTCTTT; clone_size: -; d_call: TRBD1; j_call: TRBJ1-1; v_call: TRBV2
cdr3_aa: CASSLGTADNSPLHF; cdr3_nt: TGTGCCAGCAGCTTGGGGACAGCCGATAATTCACCCCTCCACTTT; clone_size: -; d_call: -; j_call: TRBJ1-6; v_call: TRBV5-4
cdr3_aa: CASSEAGGRGPFRIDTQYF; cdr3_nt: TGTGCCAGCAGTGAAGCCGGCGGGAGGGGTCCATTTCGGATAGATACGCAGTATTTT; clone_size: -; d_call: TRBD2; j_call: TRBJ2-3; v_call: TRBV6-1
cdr3_aa: CASRRDGLAGMVEQYF; cdr3_nt: TGCGCCAGCAGGCGGGACGGGCTAGCGGGAATGGTCGAGCAGTACTTC; clone_size: -; d_call: TRBD2; j_call: TRBJ2-7; v_call: TRBV5-1
cdr3_aa: CASSPSGFNEQFF; cdr3_nt: TGTGCTAGCAGCCCTTCCGGGTTCAATGAGCAGTTCTTC; clone_size: few; d_call: -; j_call: TRBJ2-1; v_call: TRBV7-7
cdr3_aa: CASSLGTYYEQYF; cdr3_nt: TGTGCCAGCAGCTTAGGGACTTACTACGAGCAGTACTTC; clone_size: -; d_call: -; j_call: TRBJ2-7; v_call: TRBV7-9
cdr3_aa: CASSLASGVGELFF; cdr3_nt: TGTGCCAGCAGTCTGGCTAGCGGGGTCGGGGAGCTGTTTTTT; clone_size: -; d_call: TRBD2; j_call: TRBJ2-2; v_call: TRBV2
cdr3_aa: CASSITSGSSPDTQYF; cdr3_nt: TGCGCCAGCAGCATTACTAGCGGGAGTTCCCCAGATACGCAGTATTTT; clone_size: -; d_call: TRBD2; j_call: TRBJ2-3; v_call: TRBV5-1
cdr3_aa: CASSDPRDGSFRFYNSPLHF; cdr3_nt: TGTGCCAGCAGCGATCCCAGGGACGGGAGTTTTCGATTCTATAATTCACCCCTCCACTTT; clone_size: -; d_call: -; j_call: TRBJ1-6; v_call: TRBV11-3
cdr3_aa: CASSLNRGEQFF; cdr3_nt: TGTGCCAGCAGCTTAAACAGGGGTGAGCAGTTCTTC; clone_size: -; d_call: TRBD1; j_call: TRBJ2-1; v_call: TRBV7-8
cdr3_aa: CSVASAQGVFEQYF; cdr3_nt: TGCAGCGTTGCAAGCGCTCAGGGGGTTTTCGAGCAGTACTTC; clone_size: -; d_call: TRBD1; j_call: TRBJ2-7; v_call: TRBV29-1
cdr3_aa: CASSLTSPETQYF; cdr3_nt: TGTGCCAGCAGCTTAACTAGCCCGGAGACCCAGTACTTC; clone_size: -; d_call: -; j_call: TRBJ2-5; v_call: TRBV7-2
cdr3_aa: CASQPASGDSYEQYF; cdr3_nt: TGCGCCAGCCAACCCGCTAGCGGGGACTCCTACGAGCAGTACTTC; clone_size: -; d_call: TRBD2; j_call: TRBJ2-7; v_call: TRBV5-1
cdr3_aa: CAISDSTSNEQFF; cdr3_nt: TGTGCCATCAGTGATAGTACTAGCAATGAGCAGTTCTTC; clone_size: few; d_call: -; j_call: TRBJ2-1; v_call: TRBV10-3
cdr3_aa: CAISVQDTQYF; cdr3_nt: TGTGCCATCAGTGTTCAGGATACGCAGTATTTT; clone_size: -; d_call: -; j_call: TRBJ2-3; v_call: TRBV10-3
cdr3_aa: CASSEAGTYTYEQYF; cdr3_nt: TGTGCCAGCAGTGAAGCTGGGACTTACACCTACGAGCAGTACTTC; clone_size: -; d_call: -; j_call: TRBJ2-7; v_call: TRBV2
cdr3_aa: CASSQRVTHSNRAYEQYF; cdr3_nt: TGCGCCAGCAGTCAAAGGGTAACGCATTCGAACAGGGCCTACGAGCAGTACTTC; clone_size: -; d_call: -; j_call: TRBJ2-7; v_call: TRBV23-1
cdr3_aa: CASSLGTDSGNTIYF; cdr3_nt: TGTGCCAGCAGTTTAGGGACAGACTCTGGAAACACCATATATTTT; clone_size: -; d_call: TRBD1; j_call: TRBJ1-3; v_call: TRBV28
cdr3_aa: CAWSGLSGLSYEQYF; cdr3_nt: TGTGCCTGGAGCGGCCTTAGCGGCCTGTCCTACGAGCAGTACTTC; clone_size: once; d_call: -; j_call: TRBJ2-7; v_call: TRBV30
cdr3_aa: CASSTPGQTYGYTF; cdr3_nt: TGTGCCAGTAGTACTCCGGGACAGACCTATGGCTACACCTTC; clone_size: -; d_call: TRBD1; j_call: TRBJ1-2; v_call: TRBV19
cdr3_aa: CASRARETDTQYF; cdr3_nt: TGTGCCAGCAGAGCCAGGGAAACAGATACGCAGTATTTT; clone_size: -; d_call: -; j_call: TRBJ2-3; v_call: TRBV6-5
cdr3_aa: CASSVASGQGPINTIYF; cdr3_nt: TGTGCCAGCAGCGTAGCTTCGGGACAGGGCCCTATAAACACCATATATTTT; clone_size: -; d_call: TRBD1; j_call: TRBJ1-3; v_call: TRBV9
cdr3_aa: CASRLSSLAGQETQYF; cdr3_nt: TGTGCCAGCAGACTCAGTTCGTTGGCGGGGCAAGAGACCCAGTACTTC; clone_size: -; d_call: -; j_call: TRBJ2-5; v_call: TRBV27
cdr3_aa: CASSHKQLSLRVGEQFF; cdr3_nt: TGCGCCAGCAGCCATAAACAACTGTCCCTCCGGGTCGGTGAGCAGTTCTTC; clone_size: -; d_call: -; j_call: TRBJ2-1; v_call: TRBV4-1
cdr3_aa: CASSLGQNTEAFF; cdr3_nt: TGTGCTAGCAGCCTTGGACAGAACACTGAAGCTTTCTTT; clone_size: -; d_call: -; j_call: TRBJ1-1; v_call: TRBV7-7
cdr3_aa: CASSWIGGRTDTQYF; cdr3_nt: TGCGCCAGCAGCTGGATAGGGGGACGCACAGATACGCAGTATTTT; clone_size: -; d_call: -; j_call: TRBJ2-3; v_call: TRBV5-1
cdr3_aa: CASSERLAGEQFF; cdr3_nt: TGTGCCAGCAGTGAAAGGCTAGCCGGTGAGCAGTTCTTC; clone_size: -; d_call: -; j_call: TRBJ2-1; v_call: TRBV2
cdr3_aa: CAISGGVYGYTF; cdr3_nt: TGTGCCATCAGTGGCGGCGTTTATGGCTACACCTTC; clone_size: -; d_call: -; j_call: TRBJ1-2; v_call: TRBV10-3
cdr3_aa: CASSLVWQGTDTQYF; cdr3_nt: TGTGCCAGCAGCTTAGTATGGCAGGGGACAGATACGCAGTATTTT; clone_size: once; d_call: -; j_call: TRBJ2-3; v_call: TRBV5-6
cdr3_aa: CASSFGLAGVETQYF; cdr3_nt: TGTGCCAGCAGCTTCGGACTAGCGGGAGTAGAGACCCAGTACTTC; clone_size: -; d_call: TRBD2; j_call: TRBJ2-5; v_call: TRBV7-2
cdr3_aa: CASSLRGGVGDTQYF; cdr3_nt: TGTGCCAGCAGCTTACGCGGAGGTGTGGGAGATACGCAGTATTTT; clone_size: -; d_call: -; j_call: TRBJ2-3; v_call: TRBV7-9
cdr3_aa: CASSRQQGRNTEAFF; cdr3_nt: TGTGCCAGCAGTCGTCAACAGGGCCGGAACACTGAAGCTTTCTTT; clone_size: few; d_call: -; j_call: TRBJ1-1; v_call: TRBV6-5
cdr3_aa: CASSLGGTGGDEQYF; cdr3_nt: TGCGCCAGCAGCTTGGGTGGGACAGGGGGAGACGAGCAGTACTTC; clone_size: -; d_call: TRBD1; j_call: TRBJ2-7; v_call: TRBV5-1
cdr3_aa: CASSLNGQSYTGELFF; cdr3_nt: TGTGCCAGCAGCTTAAACGGACAAAGCTACACCGGGGAGCTGTTTTTT; clone_size: -; d_call: -; j_call: TRBJ2-2; v_call: TRBV7-3
cdr3_aa: CASSPRRDEQFF; cdr3_nt: TGTGCCAGCTCCCCACGCCGGGATGAGCAGTTCTTC; clone_size: -; d_call: -; j_call: TRBJ2-1; v_call: TRBV18
cdr3_aa: CASSQEWPGGLTDTQYF; cdr3_nt: TGCGCCAGCAGCCAAGAATGGCCGGGAGGGCTCACAGATACGCAGTATTTT; clone_size: -; d_call: TRBD2; j_call: TRBJ2-3; v_call: TRBV4-1
cdr3_aa: CAWSATWTSGSPSEQYF; cdr3_nt: TGTGCCTGGAGTGCGACGTGGACTAGCGGGAGTCCCAGCGAGCAGTACTTC; clone_size: -; d_call: TRBD2; j_call: TRBJ2-7; v_call: TRBV30
cdr3_aa: CASSQDLRSYGYTF; cdr3_nt: TGTGCCAGCAGCCAAGATCTTCGGAGCTATGGCTACACCTTC; clone_size: -; d_call: -; j_call: TRBJ1-2; v_call: TRBV14